Following are 23 T cell receptor beta chains from one sample sequenced in a study of blood T cell repertoires in COVID-19. The method was immunoSEQ multiplex PCR; TCRdb's version includes in-frame clones alone and lacks a portion of them. The sample yields about 140,000 clones, under 90% seen once. Sequencing was performed on PBMCs or T cells enriched from blood (not recorded which). All receptors derive from a man aged 45-65 years in a cohort exposed to, infected with or recovered from COVID-19 (not recorded which).

This clone was picked up a small number of times. The J gene is TRBJ2-2, the V gene TRBV24-1; 8 nucleotides match TRBD2. Germline V lookup: CDR1 KGHDR, CDR2 SFDVKD. The CDR3 consists of 13 residues. V was clipped by 8 bases and J by 3 bases; unmatched bases: 1. The CDR3 loop is CATKREYTGELFF. As DNA, the CDR3 is TGTGCCACCAAGCGGGAGTACACCGGGGAGCTGTTTTTT.

This chain uses TRBV21-1 with TRBJ2-7; the D call of TRBD1 is as the table states it, not checked on the DNA. TRBV21-1 is annotated as a pseudogene. This CDR3 contains 17 residues. Here the CDR3 reads CASSKPLRDRCTYEQYF. DNA for the CDR3: TGTGCCAGCAGCAAACCCCTCCGGGACAGGTGTACCTACGAGCAGTACTTC.

This chain connects TRBV11-2 to TRBJ1-2, with D maybe TRBD1 (5 bases). The V gene lost 1 base and the J gene lost 5 bases, with 14 bases spanning the gap. The CDR3 has 15 residues. Germline loops: CDR1 SGHAT, CDR2 FQNNGV. The CDR3 DNA is TGTGCCAGCAGCTTAGGGTATGAGGGGAGGTATGGCTACACCTTC. Residues: CASSLGYEGRYGYTF. Looking up the rest from reference TRBV11-2 and TRBJ1-2 gives the full variable domain: EAGVAQSPRYKIIEKRQSVAFWCNPISGHATLYWYQQILGQGPKLLIQFQNNGVVDDSQLPKDRFSAERLKGVDSTLKIQPAKLEDSAVYLCASSLGYEGRYGYTFGSGTRLTVV.

The chain recombines TRBV7-8 with TRBJ2-1; 7 bases fit TRBD2. The CDR3 has 16 residues. The junction had 12 bases not matched to a gene; V was cut back by 1 base and J by 9 bases. Germline values: CDR1 SGHVS, CDR2 FQNEAQ. DNA for the CDR3: TGTGCCAGCAGCTTAGTAAGGCGGGAGTTAACGAGTGAGCAGTTCTTC. This translates into CASSLVRRELTSEQFF.

The chain is built from TRBV20-1 and TRBJ1-1; D is unclear. The V and J ends lost 5 bases and 5 bases respectively, with 9 bases between them. CDR3 length: 11 residues. Germline V gene data show CDR1 as DFQATT and CDR2 as SNEGSKA (reference sequence). Here the CDR3 DNA reads TGCAGTGCTCCACGGTGGACTGAAGCTTTCTTT. It codes for CSAPRWTEAFF.

The chain links TRBV4-3 to TRBJ1-5, with no clear D. V was trimmed by 0 bases and J by 4 bases, leaving 7 bases between them. The V gene's germline CDR1 is LGHNA and CDR2 YSLEER. CDR3 length: 14 amino acids. The CDR3 DNA follows: TGCGCCAGCAGCCAAGAGGTTCTAAATCAGCCCCAGCATTTT. Translation: CASSQEVLNQPQHF.

The V gene is TRBV28, the J gene TRBJ1-2; TRBD1 agrees at 9 bases. The CDR3 sequence is 16 residues long. V was clipped by 6 bases and J by 8 bases; unmatched bases: 16. Germline loops: CDR1 MDHEN, CDR2 SYDVKM. The CDR3 nucleotides read TGTGCCAGCAGACTGGGTCCCGGGACAGGGCTCTCGGGCTACACCTTC. The encoded protein is CASRLGPGTGLSGYTF.

The rearrangement joins TRBV18 to TRBJ1-5, with D possibly matching TRBD1 (6 bases). Germline assignment: CDR1 KGHSH and CDR2 LQKENI. V lost 5 bases and J lost 5, with 10 bases in between. This CDR3 is 13 amino acids long. The CDR3 DNA reads TGTGCCAGCTCAGGGACAAGAGATCAGCCCCAGCATTTT. Protein product: CASSGTRDQPQHF.

The J gene is TRBJ1-3, the V gene TRBV7-2; D might be TRBD1 (6 bases). The CDR3 consists of 16 residues. V was trimmed by 0 bases and J by 2 bases, leaving 11 bases between them. Looked up from germline, CDR1 is SGHTA and CDR2 is FQGNSA. CDR3 in amino acids: CASSLAGRGTGNTIYF. The CDR3 DNA reads TGTGCCAGCAGCTTAGCGGGCAGGGGAACTGGAAACACCATATATTTT. Drawing the rest from reference TRBV7-2 and TRBJ1-3, the complete variable domain is GAGVSQSPSNKVTEKGKDVELRCDPISGHTALYWYRQSLGQGLEFLIYFQGNSAPDKSGLPSDRFSAERTGGSVSTLTIQRTQQEDSAVYLCASSLAGRGTGNTIYFGEGSWLTVV.

The chain recombines TRBV6-5 with TRBJ1-2; D is perhaps TRBD1 (6 bases). Germline CDR1 and CDR2: MNHEY and SVGAGI. Trimming shortened V by 6 bases and J by 5 bases, and 16 bases separated the two germline ends. This CDR3 is built from 14 residues. The CDR3 loop reads CASRDTGRAYGYTF. CDR3 nucleotides: TGTGCCAGCAGGGATACAGGGAGGGCGTATGGCTACACCTTC.

The chain couples TRBV28 to TRBJ2-3; D not resolved. V lost 8 bases and J 2 bases, leaving 20 bases between the germline ends. The CDR3 is made up of 16 amino acids. Germline CDR1 and CDR2: MDHEN and SYDVKM. CDR3 DNA sequence: TGTGCCAGCCATGGTGGGTCTAGAACGTTCACAGATACGCAGTATTTT. Translation: CASHGGSRTFTDTQYF.

The table lists this clone with a count of one. This chain connects TRBV28 to TRBJ2-5, with D possibly matching TRBD2 (6 bases). The germline V and J ends were trimmed by 3 bases and 2 bases, with 13 bases remaining between them. Germline CDR1 and CDR2: MDHEN and SYDVKM. CDR3 length: 15 residues. The CDR3 DNA is TGTGCCAGCAGTTTTGTGGGGGGTCCTCAAGAGACCCAGTACTTC. Its protein product is CASSFVGGPQETQYF.

This sequence joins TRBV2 and TRBJ1-5; D gene uncertain. Germline CDR1 SNHLY, CDR2 FYNNEI. Trimming took off 4 bases at V and 1 base at J, with 8 bases between the two ends. The CDR3 is made up of 14 amino acids. CDR3 in amino acids: CASSAKSSNQPQHF. In DNA form, the CDR3 reads TGTGCCAGCAGTGCGAAGAGCAGCAATCAGCCCCAGCATTTT.

J is TRBJ2-3 and V is TRBV7-2; TRBD2 matches 13 bases. The ends lost 5 bases at V and 1 base at J; junction bases unmatched: 0. CDR3 length: 15 residues. Germline V gives CDR1 SGHTA, CDR2 FQGNSA. DNA for the CDR3: TGTGCCAGCAGCACTAGCGGGGGGGGCACAGATACGCAGTATTTT. It encodes CASSTSGGGTDTQYF.

In this sample, this clone turned up once. V usage is TRBV29-1 and J usage is TRBJ1-2, with 8 bases aligning to TRBD1. Per the germline V gene, CDR1 is SQVTM and CDR2 is ANQGSEA. The junction had 10 bases not matched to a gene; V was cut back by 5 bases and J by 8 bases. The CDR3 is 13 residues long. CDR3 loop: CSVPTRGPKGYTF. Written as DNA, the CDR3 is TGCAGCGTTCCTACCAGGGGGCCGAAAGGCTACACCTTC.

With regard to this clone: An end of the junction does not agree with germline; a read error may underlie this. The CDR3 sequence is CASSLSGGTDTQYF. CDR3 in DNA: TGCGCCAGCAGCTTGTCGGGGGGCACCGATACGCAGTATTTT. The chain couples TRBV5-1 to TRBJ2-3, with a possible D match to TRBD2 (7 bases). In germline, CDR1 is SGHRS, CDR2 YFSETQ. This CDR3 spans 14 amino acids.

This clone was seen only once. The chain joins TRBV11-2 to TRBJ2-1; TRBD1 is a possible D gene (5 bases). Per the germline V gene, CDR1 is SGHAT and CDR2 is FQNNGV. With 2 bases removed from V and 8 bases from J, the gap between germline ends came to 13 bases. There are 14 residues in the CDR3. The CDR3 DNA sequence: TGTGCCAGCAGCTTAATGCTAGGGGTGGATGAGCAGTTCTTC. Protein product: CASSLMLGVDEQFF. Combining the CDR3 with reference TRBV11-2 and TRBJ2-1 gives the whole variable domain EAGVAQSPRYKIIEKRQSVAFWCNPISGHATLYWYQQILGQGPKLLIQFQNNGVVDDSQLPKDRFSAERLKGVDSTLKIQPAKLEDSAVYLCASSLMLGVDEQFFGPGTRLTVL.

In its sample, this clone was seen a few times. The rearrangement uses TRBV27 and TRBJ1-5; D remains unclear. Looked up from germline, CDR1 is MNHEY and CDR2 is SMNVEV (reference sequence). The CDR3 length is 12 residues. V was trimmed by 4 bases and J by 5 bases, leaving 6 bases between them. DNA of the CDR3: TGTGCCAGCAGTTCGTTCGATCAGCCCCAGCATTTT. Protein product: CASSSFDQPQHF.

The rearrangement joins TRBV29-1 to TRBJ2-7, with D perhaps TRBD2 (6 bases). The CDR3 is 12 amino acids. V lost 4 bases and J lost 1, with 8 bases in between. Germline assignment: CDR1 SQVTM and CDR2 ANQGSEA. The CDR3 reads CSVGAGSYEQYF. CDR3 nucleotides: TGCAGCGTTGGGGCGGGATCCTACGAGCAGTACTTC.

The chain employs TRBV9 and TRBJ2-7; TRBD1 agrees at 8 bases. Germline CDR1 reads SGDLS; CDR2 reads YYNGEE. With V trimmed by 4 bases and J by 5 bases, 8 bases remained unmatched. The CDR3 contains 14 residues. CDR3 DNA sequence: TGTGCCAGCAGCCCCGGGACAGGCCCGGACGAGCAGTACTTC. Protein product: CASSPGTGPDEQYF.

This sequence joins TRBV6-5 and TRBJ2-7, with 7 bases matching TRBD1. Germline trimming cut 5 bases from V and 5 bases from J; bases unmatched to any gene: 6. The CDR3 totals 13 residues. Germline assignment: CDR1 MNHEY and CDR2 SVGAGI. CDR3 residues: CASSNRQGNEQYF. The CDR3 DNA reads as TGTGCCAGCAGTAACCGACAGGGAAACGAGCAGTACTTC.

The V and J genes are TRBV6-5 and TRBJ1-5, with 7 nucleotides matching TRBD1. This CDR3 comprises 13 residues. The trim removed 7 bases at V and 7 bases at J, leaving 7 bases unmatched. Germline V gives CDR1 MNHEY, CDR2 SVGAGI. The CDR3 protein is CASMERGGQPQHF. DNA for the CDR3: TGTGCCAGCATGGAACGAGGGGGCCAGCCCCAGCATTTT.

This sequence joins TRBV19 and TRBJ1-4, with D possibly being TRBD1 (6 bases). In germline, CDR1 is LNHDA, CDR2 SQIVND (reference sequence). V was clipped by 5 bases and J by 0 bases, with 13 bases between them. This CDR3 has 16 amino acids. Written as DNA, the CDR3 is TGTGCCAGTAGTTGGGACACTCCCACAACTAATGAAAAACTGTTTTTT. Protein: CASSWDTPTTNEKLFF.